This TCR beta chain was identified in a study of T-cell reconstitution after alpha-beta-depleted transplantation in children. This clonotype turned up a few times. Preparation of the TCRbeta library was carried out with unique molecular identifiers. MiXCR, run by TCRdb on the PCR reads, gives a single entry per CDR3 protein. The sample holds some 500,000 distinct CDR3 sequences; about 16% are singletons and the top ten take less than 4%. This receptor was taken from a human donor who donated a stem cell graft to a child with acute lymphoblastic leukemia. The material was PBMCs from the stem cell graft donor, obtained from the stem cell graft.

CDR3 bases: TGCAGTGCTAGAGCCCTACCAGGGGCGGATACGCAGTATTTT. Encoded protein: CSARALPGADTQYF. The chain uses TRBV20-1 and TRBJ2-3; D is perhaps TRBD1 (6 bases). The V and J ends lost 1 base and 6 bases respectively, with 14 bases between them. Germline V gene sequence: CDR1 DFQATT, CDR2 SNEGSKA (reference sequence). This CDR3 has 14 residues.